The entry below gives a single TCR beta chain sequence along with its context. Clones were sequenced by immunoSEQ multiplex PCR, and TCRdb holds only the in-frame ones, with some missing. The table includes some 39,000 clones, around 79% detected once. This specimen belongs to a study of T cells in localized non-small cell lung cancer. With 5 bases clipped from V and 6 bases from J, the junction kept 11 bases outside the gene matches. The CDR3 loop spans 17 amino acids. CDR1 and CDR2 (germline): MDHEN, SYDVKM. The sample was PBMCs, taken before any cancer treatment. The chain links TRBV28 to TRBJ1-6, with 9 bases aligning to TRBD1. This receptor was identified in a woman aged 40-69 years with stage II squamous cell lung carcinoma. In DNA, the CDR3 is TGTGCCAGCAGTCCAGGGGGACAGGGAGGAGGTAATTCACCCCTCCACTTT. Amino acids: CASSPGGQGGGNSPLHF.